This entry concerns a single T cell receptor beta chain. Its antigen is unidentified. As to treatment: approximately 9-day PBMC culture with coronavirus spike peptide pools or control peptides (ViraFEST assay). Cells received half-medium changes with fresh IL-2 medium on days 3 and 7. These data come from a study of vaccination and CD4 T cells after COVID-19. J gave up 4 bases and V 3 bases, and 5 bases lay outside the gene matches. The CDR3 extends over 14 amino acids. The V gene's germline CDR1 is SGDLS and CDR2 YYNGEE. The Oncomine TCR Beta short-read assay sequenced DNA from cultured CD4+ T cells. TCRdb re-called the PCR reads through MiXCR, storing one row per CDR3 protein. There are some 18,000 distinct CDR3 sequences in the sample; about 61% occur only once, and around 9.6% lies in the top ten.

This sequence joins TRBV9 and TRBJ1-2; 8 bases match TRBD1. The source material was CD4+ T cells from blood, cultured in vitro. This TCR was recovered from a human donor who had recovered from COVID-19. The CDR3 loop reads CASSEGTGLYGYTF. Written as DNA, the CDR3 is TGTGCCAGCAGCGAGGGGACAGGCCTCTATGGCTACACCTTC.